The T cell receptor beta chain under discussion was sequenced for a study of T cell changes during pregnancy in multiple sclerosis. TCRdb's table, derived via immunoSEQ multiplex PCR, lists solely in-frame clones and lacks some. This sample has some 41,000 clones; approximately 94% occur once, and the top ten carry 7% to 8.5%. This CDR3 contains 15 residues. Trimming took 8 bases from V and 7 from J; bases not matched to a gene: 13. From germline, CDR1 is SEHNR and CDR2 FQNEAQ (reference sequence). This rearrangement joins TRBV7-9 to TRBJ2-1, with 8 bases fitting TRBD2. The sample in question was CD8+ T cells from peripheral blood mononuclear cells, obtained in the third trimester of pregnancy. The receptor was derived from a female donor with multiple sclerosis, enrolled in a pregnancy study. In DNA, the CDR3 is TGTGCCAGCCACGCACGGAGCGGGAGTTTAAATGAGCAGTTCTTC. Its protein is CASHARSGSLNEQFF.